This T cell receptor (beta chain) was captured by sequencing in a study of T-cell reconstitution after alpha-beta-depleted transplantation in children. Comment on this clonotype: Antigen specificity is unknown.

The study, taken as a whole, reports: T-cell numbers and diversity one year post-transplant derived largely from freshly generated T cells. There were reportedly several hundred expanded graft clones from which alpha-beta T cells came about two months after transplant.

Library preparation (for TCRbeta) was performed with unique molecular identifiers. TCRdb analysed the PCR reads with MiXCR anew, one entry per CDR3 protein. The data contain under 850,000 distinct CDR3 sequences, roughly 14% of them singletons. This specimen consisted of PBMCs, obtained before TCRalphabeta/CD19-depleted stem cell transplant. This receptor was identified in a girl aged 2 to 9 with congenital amegakaryocytic thrombocytopenia, due to receive a stem cell transplant.

In nucleotides, the CDR3 is TGTGCCAGCACCCAAAGATGTTCCTACGAGCAGTACTTC. It is translated as CASTQRCSYEQYF. J is TRBJ2-7 and V is TRBV7-4; D uncertain. Germline V lookup: CDR1 SGHVT, CDR2 SQSDAQ. Trimming took 7 bases from V and 1 from J, leaving 11 bases between them. The CDR3 totals 13 residues. Using reference TRBV7-4 and TRBJ2-7 for the parts outside the CDR3, the full variable domain is GAGVSQSPRYKVAKRGRDVALRCDSISGHVTLYWYRQTLGQGSEVLTYSQSDAQRDKSGRPSGRFSAERPERSVSTLKIQRTEQGDSAVYLCASTQRCSYEQYFGPGTRLTVT.